The 25 T cell receptor beta chains below come from one sample, sequenced in a study of T cells in Graves' hyperthyroidism and ophthalmopathy. Researchers amplified the TCR beta CDR3 regions from RNA transcripts. First-round RT-PCR with HTBI primers amplified the TCR CDR3 region. MiXCR was run by TCRdb on the multiplex PCR reads, yielding one entry per CDR3 protein. The sample has over 550,000 distinct CDR3 sequences, around 15% seen once. The sequenced material came from blood. The receptor source for this set is a young woman with Graves' hyperthyroidism.

This clonotype was counted only a few times. The chain has TRBV20-1 and TRBJ2-5, with TRBD2 as a possible D gene (5 bases). The length of the CDR3 is 14 residues. Looked up from germline, CDR1 is DFQATT and CDR2 is SNEGSKA (reference sequence). The V gene lost 2 bases and the J gene lost 2 bases, with 12 bases spanning the gap. The CDR3 loop reads CSARITSHQETQYF. DNA of the CDR3: TGCAGTGCTAGAATTACTAGTCATCAAGAGACCCAGTACTTC.

The chain carries TRBV4-1 and TRBJ1-2, with D unresolved. The CDR3 covers 15 residues. Trimming pared 1 base from V and 4 bases from J, leaving 13 bases between. CDR1 is MGHRA, CDR2 YSYEKL, per germline. The CDR3 loop reads CASSQGPREGYGYTF. The DNA of the CDR3 is TGCGCCAGCAGCCAAGGTCCGAGGGAGGGCTATGGCTACACCTTC.

V gene TRBV19 combines with J gene TRBJ2-1; no clear D gene. Trimming shortened V by 3 bases and J by 7 bases, and 10 bases separated the two germline ends. This CDR3 spans 13 amino acids. Germline V gene data show CDR1 as LNHDA and CDR2 as SQIVND (reference sequence). For the CDR3, the DNA is TGTGCCAGTAGTATGGGGAATAGGAATGAGCAGTTCTTC. This translates into CASSMGNRNEQFF.

This clonotype was seen a handful of times. The chain joins TRBV28 to TRBJ2-7; TRBD1 is a possible D gene (5 bases). V gave up 9 bases and J gave up 2 bases, with 17 bases separating them. This CDR3 has 14 amino acids. Germline V gene data show CDR1 as MDHEN and CDR2 as SYDVKM. The CDR3 DNA is TGTGCCAGTAGTGCCAGACAGAACACCTACGAGCAGTACTTC. As protein: CASSARQNTYEQYF.

The table lists this clonotype with many counts. The gene calls are TRBV3-1 and TRBJ1-2, with TRBD1 matching 7 bases. Unmatched junction bases numbered 14, after V lost 5 bases and J lost 8 bases. The CDR3 extends over 15 amino acids. Germline V gene data show CDR1 as LGHDT and CDR2 as YNNKEL (reference sequence). CDR3 bases: TGTGCCAGCAGCTACCCAACACAGGGGAGTCACGGCTACACCTTC. Protein sequence: CASSYPTQGSHGYTF.

The J gene is TRBJ2-3, the V gene TRBV18; D gene ambiguous. Germline assignment: CDR1 KGHSH and CDR2 LQKENI. V dropped 2 bases and J dropped 3 bases, with 12 bases sitting between them. The CDR3 runs 15 residues. CDR3 sequence reads: CASSPYVVQTDTQYF. The CDR3 nucleotides are TGTGCCAGCTCACCATACGTCGTACAGACAGATACGCAGTATTTT. Supplemented by reference TRBV18 and TRBJ2-3, the full variable domain reads NAGVMQNPRHLVRRRGQEARLRCSPMKGHSHVYWYRQLPEEGLKFMVYLQKENIIDESGMPKERFSAEFPKEGPSILRIQQVVRGDSAAYFCASSPYVVQTDTQYFGPGTRLTVL.

The genes are TRBV20-1 and TRBJ1-5; D uncertain. V was shortened by 3 bases and J by 0 bases, with 12 bases between the two germline ends. Germline loops: CDR1 DFQATT, CDR2 SNEGSKA (reference sequence). This CDR3 is built from 15 residues. This CDR3 is CSASPGFYSNQPQHF. DNA of the CDR3: TGCAGTGCTAGTCCCGGGTTTTATAGCAATCAGCCCCAGCATTTT.

This clonotype was detected a few times. The V and J genes are TRBV5-8 and TRBJ1-3; TRBD1 might be the D (6 bases). The CDR3 length is 14 residues. The V and J ends lost 4 bases and 0 bases respectively, with 8 bases between them. Germline CDR1 and CDR2: SGHTS and YDEGEE. The CDR3 nucleotides read TGTGCCAGCAGCCAGGGGACCTCTGGAAACACCATATATTTT. This sequence encodes CASSQGTSGNTIYF.

This clonotype was counted many times. The chain carries TRBV12-3 or TRBV12-4 and TRBJ2-3; 10 nucleotides align to TRBD2. The CDR3 covers 15 residues. The J segment lost 4 bases and the V segment lost 5 bases, leaving 6 bases of the junction unmatched. The CDR3 nucleotides are TGTGCCAGCAGTGATACTAGCGGGGTCCCAGATACGCAGTATTTT. As protein: CASSDTSGVPDTQYF.

This chain uses TRBV5-6 with TRBJ1-4, with unresolved D. V lost 4 bases to trimming and J lost 1 base, with 11 bases between them. The CDR3 runs to 15 residues. Germline assignment: CDR1 SGHDT and CDR2 YYEEEE. The CDR3, as DNA: TGTGCCAGCAGCCCAAGACGGATAACTAATGAAAAACTGTTTTTT. Protein: CASSPRRITNEKLFF.

This clonotype was recorded many times. The gene calls are TRBV7-2 and TRBJ2-1, with D possibly matching TRBD1 (5 bases). The CDR3 sequence is 14 residues long. Germline V gene sequence: CDR1 SGHTA, CDR2 FQGNSA. Trimming removed 2 bases from V and 3 bases from J, with 8 bases in between. The CDR3 DNA follows: TGTGCCAGCAGCTTACTAGGGGACTACAATGAGCAGTTCTTC. Translated, it gives CASSLLGDYNEQFF.

This clonotype was seen a few times. The chain is built from TRBV19 and TRBJ1-1, with 7 nucleotides matching TRBD1. Per germline, CDR1 LNHDA and CDR2 SQIVND (reference sequence). The length of the CDR3 is 14 residues. Trimming cost V 7 bases and J 0 bases; bases outside gene matches: 5. The CDR3 nucleotides are TGTGCCAGTACCCAGGGGGGGATGAACACTGAAGCTTTCTTT. Its translation is CASTQGGMNTEAFF.

This clonotype was counted many times. The J gene is TRBJ1-5, the V gene TRBV12-3 or TRBV12-4, with D unclear. The CDR3 is made up of 17 amino acids. The V gene lost 1 base and the J gene lost 2 bases, with 15 bases spanning the gap. The CDR3 protein is CASSLEVSGWGNQPQHF. For the CDR3, the DNA is TGTGCCAGCAGTTTAGAGGTGTCGGGGTGGGGCAATCAGCCCCAGCATTTT.

This clonotype was counted many times. This sequence joins TRBV4-1 and TRBJ2-5, with 10 bases identical to TRBD2. V shed 4 bases and J 4 bases; nucleotides not matched to a gene: 3. Germline V gene lookup returns CDR1 MGHRA and CDR2 YSYEKL. The CDR3 runs to 14 residues. CDR3 region: CASSLGTSAETQYF. DNA for the CDR3: TGCGCCAGCAGCCTCGGGACTAGCGCAGAGACCCAGTACTTC.

The V and J genes are TRBV9 and TRBJ2-2; no reliable D call. V was trimmed by 0 bases and J by 4 bases, leaving 10 bases between them. The CDR3 has 15 amino acids. Germline V gene lookup returns CDR1 SGDLS and CDR2 YYNGEE. The CDR3 reads CASSVGDIGTGELFF. Here the CDR3 DNA reads TGTGCCAGCAGCGTAGGTGATATCGGCACCGGGGAGCTGTTTTTT.

This clonotype occurred many times. The genes are TRBV20-1 and TRBJ2-1; 13 bases map to TRBD2. In germline, CDR1 is DFQATT, CDR2 SNEGSKA (reference sequence). Germline trimming cut 0 bases from V and 8 bases from J; bases unmatched to any gene: 10. This CDR3 is built from 17 residues. This chain's CDR3 is CSARDPRTSGRLDEQFF. The CDR3 DNA follows: TGCAGTGCTAGAGATCCGAGGACTAGCGGGAGATTAGATGAGCAGTTCTTC.

This clonotype was counted at least ten times. V usage is TRBV5-8 and J usage is TRBJ2-5, with TRBD1 identical over 7 bases. V shed 5 bases, J shed 1 base, and the junction held 11 bases outside the gene matches. This CDR3 has 16 residues. Looked up from germline, CDR1 is SGHTS and CDR2 is YDEGEE. CDR3 protein: CASSQQGISPQETQYF. The CDR3 bases are TGTGCCAGCAGTCAACAGGGGATTTCACCCCAAGAGACCCAGTACTTC.

This clonotype was seen ten or more times. The chain carries TRBV11-2 and TRBJ2-7; D is possibly TRBD1 (6 bases). Trimming pared 2 bases from V and 1 base from J, leaving 12 bases between. This CDR3 is built from 15 residues. CDR1 is SGHAT and CDR2 is FQNNGV in the germline V gene. CDR3 region: CASSLTGDTSYEQYF. CDR3 nucleotide sequence: TGTGCCAGCAGCTTAACCGGGGACACTTCCTACGAGCAGTACTTC. Together with reference TRBV11-2 and TRBJ2-7, the CDR3 gives the full variable domain: EAGVAQSPRYKIIEKRQSVAFWCNPISGHATLYWYQQILGQGPKLLIQFQNNGVVDDSQLPKDRFSAERLKGVDSTLKIQPAKLEDSAVYLCASSLTGDTSYEQYFGPGTRLTVT.

This clonotype appeared a few times. The chain is built from TRBV29-1 and TRBJ1-1; 7 positions match TRBD1. The trim removed 7 bases at V and 0 bases at J, leaving 5 bases unmatched. The germline V gene encodes CDR1 SQVTM and CDR2 ANQGSEA. The CDR3 loop spans 13 amino acids. The CDR3 DNA sequence: TGCAGCGCGGCACAGGGGCTGAACACTGAAGCTTTCTTT. Its translation is CSAAQGLNTEAFF.

This clonotype was counted only a few times. The rearrangement joins TRBV2 to TRBJ1-1, with no clear D. V was trimmed by 1 base and J by 3 bases, leaving 9 bases between them. The CDR3 is made up of 14 amino acids. Germline V gives CDR1 SNHLY, CDR2 FYNNEI. The CDR3, as DNA: TGTGCCAGCAGTGAAGGTATGCTGGACACTGAAGCTTTCTTT. Its protein is CASSEGMLDTEAFF.

The table lists this clonotype with a count of one. The CDR3 reads CASSKAWEQFF. CDR3 nucleotides: TGTGCCAGCAGCAAAGCCTGGGAGCAGTTCTTC. The chain joins TRBV3-1 to TRBJ2-1; no firm D call. The CDR3 runs to 11 residues. Germline V CDR1 and CDR2: LGHDT, YNNKEL (reference sequence). The V gene lost 5 bases and the J gene lost 10 bases, with 9 bases spanning the gap.

There are many counts of this clonotype. The chain links TRBV16 to TRBJ2-3; 8 nucleotides agree with TRBD1. The CDR3 covers 15 residues. Germline lookup yields CDR1 KGHSY and CDR2 FQNENV. The V and J ends lost 3 bases and 1 base, in that order; junction bases with no gene match: 3. This CDR3 reads CASSQTDRGTDTQYF. For the CDR3, the DNA is TGTGCCAGCAGCCAGACGGACAGGGGCACAGATACGCAGTATTTT.

This clonotype came up many times. V and J are TRBV7-9 and TRBJ1-4, with D perhaps TRBD1 (5 bases). CDR1 is SEHNR, CDR2 FQNEAQ, per germline (reference sequence). The length of the CDR3 is 16 residues. Trimming removed 1 base from V and 3 bases from J, with 12 bases in between. CDR3 amino acids: CASSLDRLAPNEKLFF. CDR3 DNA sequence: TGTGCCAGCAGCTTAGACAGGCTTGCACCTAATGAAAAACTGTTTTTT.

This clonotype appeared a few times. This chain connects TRBV5-1 to TRBJ1-4, with no clear D. The CDR3 runs to 14 residues. The V end lost 2 bases, the J end lost 8 bases, and 13 bases lay between the germline ends. CDR1 SGHRS and CDR2 YFSETQ come from the germline V gene. The CDR3 here is CASSFRDVSEKLFF. The CDR3 DNA follows: TGCGCCAGCAGCTTCCGGGATGTTAGCGAAAAACTGTTTTTT.

This clonotype was detected ten times or more. The chain combines TRBV28 with TRBJ2-5; D may be TRBD2 (7 bases). CDR3 size: 15 residues. Trimming left V 2 bases short and J 3 bases short, with 13 bases between. Germline loops: CDR1 MDHEN, CDR2 SYDVKM. CDR3 region: CASSLRGALEETQYF. The CDR3 nucleotides read TGTGCCAGCAGTTTACGGGGGGCGCTGGAAGAGACCCAGTACTTC.